The present T cell receptor (beta chain) was sequenced within a study of beta chain features in type 1 diabetes. The study reverse transcribed the entire isolated RNA, so it sequenced expressed TCRB transcripts. Here immunoSEQ multiplex PCR was the method, and the copy in TCRdb shows in-frame clones only, minus some. The top ten clones hold over 0.015% of a sample with hundreds of thousands of clones, approximately 10% of them seen once. The clonotype comes from a woman aged 25 to 39 in good health. The specimen sequenced was naive CD4+ T cells from blood.

CDR3 sequence reads: CASSLLGGAGNEQFF. As DNA, the CDR3 is TGTGCCAGCTCACTGCTCGGGGGAGCGGGCAATGAGCAGTTCTTC. The J gene is TRBJ2-1, the V gene TRBV18; D is possibly TRBD2 (6 bases). The V end lost 4 bases, the J end lost 6 bases, and 16 bases lay between the germline ends. The germline CDR1 and CDR2 sequences are KGHSH and LQKENI. The length of the CDR3 is 15 residues.